A selection of T cell receptor beta chains follows, all from one sample in a study of T cell responses to AZD1222 COVID-19 vaccine. Generated by immunoSEQ multiplex PCR, the TCRdb table keeps only in-frame clones and is missing some. The sample contains 70,000 to 95,000 clones, roughly 91% of which appear only once. Specimen: peripheral blood, collected on day 0 of MenACWY control vaccination. Receptors were obtained from an adult in good health. CDR3s include the opening cysteine and the closing phenylalanine or tryptophan. The order of the fields is V gene, J gene, clone size, D gene, CDR3 protein, CDR3 DNA. A D gene is named only where the DNA matches it firmly. Size is omitted from some rows. Given values are once, few, many or a class for expanded clones.

v_call: TRBV7-8
j_call: TRBJ1-1
clone_size: few
d_call: NA
cdr3_aa: CASSPIRTNTEAFF
cdr3_nt: TGTGCCAGCAGCCCCATTCGCACGAACACTGAAGCTTTCTTT

v_call: TRBV19
j_call: TRBJ2-2
clone_size: few
d_call: TRBD1
cdr3_aa: CASSHRGLGNTGELFF
cdr3_nt: TGTGCCAGTAGCCACAGGGGGTTGGGGAACACCGGGGAGCTGTTTTTT

v_call: TRBV6-1
j_call: TRBJ1-3
clone_size: NA
d_call: NA
cdr3_aa: CASSDRSGNTIYF
cdr3_nt: TGTGCCAGCAGTGATAGGTCTGGAAACACCATATATTTT

v_call: TRBV2
j_call: TRBJ1-1
clone_size: NA
d_call: NA
cdr3_aa: CASSGEFGITEAFF
cdr3_nt: TGTGCCAGCAGTGGCGAGTTTGGTATAACTGAAGCTTTCTTT

v_call: TRBV3-1/TRBV3-2
j_call: TRBJ1-1
clone_size: NA
d_call: NA
cdr3_aa: CASSQGEINTEAFF
cdr3_nt: TGTGCCAGCAGCCAAGGGGAGATTAACACTGAAGCTTTCTTT

v_call: TRBV20-1
j_call: TRBJ1-2
clone_size: NA
d_call: NA
cdr3_aa: CSAVMYGYTF
cdr3_nt: TGCAGTGCTGTTATGTATGGCTACACCTTC

v_call: TRBV6-5
j_call: TRBJ1-5
clone_size: NA
d_call: TRBD1
cdr3_aa: CASSQTGTGVQPQHF
cdr3_nt: TGTGCCAGCAGTCAGACCGGGACAGGGGTTCAGCCCCAGCATTTT

v_call: TRBV2
j_call: TRBJ2-7
clone_size: few
d_call: NA
cdr3_aa: CASSAHGGSYEQYF
cdr3_nt: TGTGCCAGCAGTGCCCACGGGGGCTCCTACGAGCAGTACTTC

v_call: TRBV12-5
j_call: TRBJ2-3
clone_size: NA
d_call: NA
cdr3_aa: CASGRGARSTDTQYF
cdr3_nt: TGTGCTAGTGGAAGGGGGGCCCGCAGCACAGATACGCAGTATTTT

v_call: TRBV5-1
j_call: TRBJ1-5
clone_size: NA
d_call: NA
cdr3_aa: CASSATGNQPQHF
cdr3_nt: TGCGCCAGCAGCGCGACAGGTAATCAGCCCCAGCATTTT

v_call: TRBV6-1
j_call: TRBJ2-6
clone_size: NA
d_call: NA
cdr3_aa: CASSEQLAGANVLTF
cdr3_nt: TGTGCCAGCAGTGAACAACTTGCGGGGGCCAACGTCCTGACTTTC

v_call: TRBV4-3
j_call: TRBJ2-3
clone_size: NA
d_call: TRBD2
cdr3_aa: CASSQGTSGVADTQYF
cdr3_nt: TGCGCCAGCAGCCAAGGAACTAGCGGGGTCGCAGATACGCAGTATTTT

v_call: TRBV5-5
j_call: TRBJ1-2
clone_size: NA
d_call: TRBD1
cdr3_aa: CASTSSPGGYYGYTF
cdr3_nt: TGTGCCAGCACCAGCTCCCCAGGGGGATACTATGGCTACACCTTC

v_call: TRBV3-1/TRBV3-2
j_call: TRBJ1-6
clone_size: once
d_call: TRBD1
cdr3_aa: CASSHQQGTAPLHF
cdr3_nt: TGTGCCAGCAGCCACCAACAGGGGACAGCACCCCTCCACTTT

v_call: TRBV4-2
j_call: TRBJ1-1
clone_size: NA
d_call: NA
cdr3_aa: CASSQVHSRMNTEAFF
cdr3_nt: TGTGCCAGCAGCCAAGTTCACAGCAGGATGAACACTGAAGCTTTCTTT

v_call: TRBV5-1
j_call: TRBJ1-2
clone_size: NA
d_call: NA
cdr3_aa: CASSLSWAGVGYTF
cdr3_nt: TGCGCCAGCAGCTTGTCTTGGGCAGGAGTTGGCTACACCTTC

v_call: TRBV5-1
j_call: TRBJ1-6
clone_size: NA
d_call: NA
cdr3_aa: CASSLVSGRGSPLHF
cdr3_nt: TGCGCCAGCAGCTTGGTATCCGGTAGAGGCTCACCCCTCCACTTT

v_call: TRBV11-2
j_call: TRBJ2-5
clone_size: NA
d_call: TRBD2
cdr3_aa: CASSLPLAGYGETQYF
cdr3_nt: TGTGCCAGCAGCTTACCACTAGCGGGGTATGGAGAGACCCAGTACTTC

v_call: TRBV5-6
j_call: TRBJ2-2
clone_size: NA
d_call: TRBD2
cdr3_aa: CASSPLTSGATGELFF
cdr3_nt: TGTGCCAGCAGCCCGTTGACTAGCGGGGCCACCGGGGAGCTGTTTTTT

v_call: TRBV11-2
j_call: TRBJ2-7
clone_size: NA
d_call: NA
cdr3_aa: CASSLGFGGPYEQYF
cdr3_nt: TGTGCCAGCAGCTTAGGATTCGGCGGACCCTACGAGCAGTACTTC

v_call: TRBV23-1
j_call: TRBJ1-2
clone_size: NA
d_call: NA
cdr3_aa: CARVRGSKGGYTF
cdr3_nt: TGCGCCAGAGTAAGGGGTTCTAAGGGTGGCTACACCTTC

v_call: TRBV11-3
j_call: TRBJ1-1
clone_size: NA
d_call: TRBD1
cdr3_aa: CASSSDRDTEAFF
cdr3_nt: TGTGCCAGCAGCTCGGACAGGGACACTGAAGCTTTCTTT

v_call: TRBV4-3
j_call: TRBJ2-7
clone_size: NA
d_call: NA
cdr3_aa: CASSQEQDYEQYF
cdr3_nt: TGCGCCAGCAGCCAAGAACAGGACTACGAGCAGTACTTC

v_call: TRBV7-9
j_call: TRBJ1-2
clone_size: NA
d_call: NA
cdr3_aa: CASSLGGDIYGYTF
cdr3_nt: TGTGCCAGCAGCTTAGGGGGGGACATCTATGGCTACACCTTC

v_call: TRBV2
j_call: TRBJ2-1
clone_size: NA
d_call: TRBD1
cdr3_aa: CASRPRTGSYNEQFF
cdr3_nt: TGTGCCAGCAGGCCTAGGACAGGGAGCTACAATGAGCAGTTCTTC

v_call: TRBV4-3
j_call: TRBJ2-4
clone_size: NA
d_call: NA
cdr3_aa: CASSPGVKNIQYF
cdr3_nt: TGCGCCAGCAGCCCCGGGGTCAAAAACATTCAGTACTTC

v_call: TRBV5-6
j_call: TRBJ1-1
clone_size: NA
d_call: NA
cdr3_aa: CASSLGRVWPEAFF
cdr3_nt: TGTGCCAGCAGCTTGGGGAGGGTCTGGCCTGAAGCTTTCTTT

v_call: TRBV4-1
j_call: TRBJ2-2
clone_size: NA
d_call: TRBD1
cdr3_aa: CASSQAGTGVTGELFF
cdr3_nt: TGCGCCAGCAGCCAAGCGGGGACAGGGGTGACCGGGGAGCTGTTTTTT

v_call: TRBV11-2
j_call: TRBJ2-3
clone_size: once
d_call: TRBD1
cdr3_aa: CASSSGQGTDTQYF
cdr3_nt: TGTGCCAGCAGCTCCGGACAGGGGACAGATACGCAGTATTTT

v_call: TRBV5-1
j_call: TRBJ1-1
clone_size: few
d_call: NA
cdr3_aa: CASSLGAGNLEAFF
cdr3_nt: TGCGCCAGCAGCTTGGGTGCAGGAAATCTTGAAGCTTTCTTT

v_call: TRBV6-1
j_call: TRBJ1-1
clone_size: NA
d_call: NA
cdr3_aa: CASSDRNTEAFF
cdr3_nt: TGTGCCAGCAGTGATAGGAACACTGAAGCTTTCTTT

v_call: TRBV7-2
j_call: TRBJ2-5
clone_size: NA
d_call: TRBD2
cdr3_aa: CASSFLAGGPVLGTQYF
cdr3_nt: TGTGCCAGCAGCTTTTTAGCGGGGGGGCCCGTCTTGGGGACCCAGTACTTC

v_call: TRBV24-1
j_call: TRBJ1-6
clone_size: NA
d_call: NA
cdr3_aa: CATSDTSYNSPLHF
cdr3_nt: TGTGCCACCAGTGATACAAGTTATAATTCACCCCTCCACTTT

v_call: TRBV7-9
j_call: TRBJ1-4
clone_size: NA
d_call: NA
cdr3_aa: CASSPRREGTNEKLFF
cdr3_nt: TGTGCCAGCAGCCCCCGGAGGGAGGGAACTAATGAAAAACTGTTTTTT

v_call: TRBV29-1
j_call: TRBJ1-1
clone_size: NA
d_call: NA
cdr3_aa: CSVKGFEAFF
cdr3_nt: TGCAGCGTTAAGGGCTTTGAAGCTTTCTTT

v_call: TRBV5-4
j_call: TRBJ1-3
clone_size: NA
d_call: NA
cdr3_aa: CASRALGSGNTIYF
cdr3_nt: TGTGCCAGCAGGGCCCTGGGCTCGGGAAACACCATATATTTT

v_call: TRBV28
j_call: TRBJ1-6
clone_size: few
d_call: TRBD1
cdr3_aa: CASSLVGQGYSPLHF
cdr3_nt: TGTGCCAGCAGTTTAGTAGGACAGGGGTATTCACCCCTCCACTTT

v_call: TRBV18
j_call: TRBJ1-3
clone_size: NA
d_call: TRBD1
cdr3_aa: CASSLRRTGPGSGNTIYF
cdr3_nt: TGTGCCAGCTCACTCCGTAGGACAGGTCCGGGCTCTGGAAACACCATATATTTT

v_call: TRBV5-1
j_call: TRBJ1-2
clone_size: NA
d_call: TRBD1
cdr3_aa: CASSLAGQADYGYTF
cdr3_nt: TGCGCCAGCAGCTTGGCCGGACAGGCGGACTATGGCTACACCTTC

v_call: TRBV5-4
j_call: TRBJ2-3
clone_size: NA
d_call: NA
cdr3_aa: CASSLALGGPLDDTDTQYF
cdr3_nt: TGTGCCAGCAGCTTGGCCCTCGGGGGCCCTCTCGACGACACAGATACGCAGTATTTT

v_call: TRBV3-1/TRBV3-2
j_call: TRBJ1-2
clone_size: NA
d_call: NA
cdr3_aa: CASSPDRAEYTF
cdr3_nt: TGTGCCAGCAGCCCGGACCGGGCTGAGTACACCTTC

v_call: TRBV6-5
j_call: TRBJ1-2
clone_size: NA
d_call: NA
cdr3_aa: CASSPSALWYTF
cdr3_nt: TGTGCCAGCAGTCCCTCGGCCCTATGGTACACCTTC

v_call: TRBV7-8
j_call: TRBJ2-1
clone_size: once
d_call: TRBD1
cdr3_aa: CASSAGQGAINEQFF
cdr3_nt: TGTGCCAGCAGCGCAGGACAGGGGGCTATCAATGAGCAGTTCTTC

v_call: TRBV30
j_call: TRBJ1-2
clone_size: NA
d_call: TRBD1
cdr3_aa: CAWSARDRGYGYTF
cdr3_nt: TGTGCCTGGAGTGCCCGGGACAGGGGATATGGCTACACCTTC

v_call: TRBV5-8
j_call: TRBJ2-5
clone_size: NA
d_call: TRBD1
cdr3_aa: CASSPRTGHTQETQYF
cdr3_nt: TGTGCCAGCAGCCCGCGGACAGGGCATACCCAAGAGACCCAGTACTTC